The clone carrying this T cell receptor (beta chain) was detected only once. Data came from immunoSEQ multiplex PCR; TCRdb stores just in-frame clones and leaves some out. Of a few hundred thousand clones listed, about 85% were seen once; the top ten hold 0.87%. This record comes from a study of blood T cell repertoires in COVID-19. Sequenced sample: peripheral blood. The sequence derives from a human donor with COVID-19, enrolled during active disease. The donor label of this sample is uncertain.

CDR3 in amino acids: CASSPPLGQGTNEKLFF. CDR3 bases: TGTGCCAGCAGTCCACCACTAGGACAGGGTACTAATGAAAAACTGTTTTTT. The V and J genes are TRBV28 and TRBJ1-4; 8 bases match TRBD1. CDR1 is MDHEN, CDR2 SYDVKM, per germline. The CDR3 is 17 residues long. V was pared by 5 bases and J by 2 bases, with 10 bases of the junction left unmatched.